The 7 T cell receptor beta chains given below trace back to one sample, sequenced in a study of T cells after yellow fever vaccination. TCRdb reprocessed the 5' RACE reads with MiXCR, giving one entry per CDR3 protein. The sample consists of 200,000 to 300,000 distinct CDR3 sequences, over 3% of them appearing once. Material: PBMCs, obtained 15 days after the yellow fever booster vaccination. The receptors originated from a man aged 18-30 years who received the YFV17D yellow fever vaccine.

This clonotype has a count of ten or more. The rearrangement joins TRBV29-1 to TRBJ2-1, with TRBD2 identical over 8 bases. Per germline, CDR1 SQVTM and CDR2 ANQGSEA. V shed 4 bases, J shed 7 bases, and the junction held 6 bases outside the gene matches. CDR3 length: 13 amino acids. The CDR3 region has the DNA TGCAGCGTTGCCGGGGGGGTCGGGAATGAGCAGTTCTTC. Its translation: CSVAGGVGNEQFF.

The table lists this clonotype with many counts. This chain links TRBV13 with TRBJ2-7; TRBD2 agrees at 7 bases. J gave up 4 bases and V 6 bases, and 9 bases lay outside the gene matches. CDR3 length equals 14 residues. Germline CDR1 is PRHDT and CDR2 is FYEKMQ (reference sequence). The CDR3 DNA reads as TGTGCCAGCAGTTGGGCGGCGGGGGAGTACGAGCAGTACGTC. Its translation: CASSWAAGEYEQYV.

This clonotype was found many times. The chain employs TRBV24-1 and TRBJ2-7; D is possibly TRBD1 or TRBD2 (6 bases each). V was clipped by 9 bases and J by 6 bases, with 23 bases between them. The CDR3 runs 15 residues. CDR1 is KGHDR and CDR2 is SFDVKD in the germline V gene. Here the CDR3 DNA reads TGTGCCACCGGGCTGGGGGGCGGCAGGGAAACCGAGCAGTACTTC. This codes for CATGLGGGRETEQYF.

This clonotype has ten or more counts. CDR3 sequence (DNA): TGCAGCGTTGGTTGGGAGACCCAGTACTTC. Translation gives CSVGWETQYF. The chain recombines TRBV29-1 with TRBJ2-5; D unclear. The germline V and J ends were trimmed by 4 bases and 5 bases, with 5 bases remaining between them. Per germline, CDR1 SQVTM and CDR2 ANQGSEA. The length of the CDR3 is 10 residues.

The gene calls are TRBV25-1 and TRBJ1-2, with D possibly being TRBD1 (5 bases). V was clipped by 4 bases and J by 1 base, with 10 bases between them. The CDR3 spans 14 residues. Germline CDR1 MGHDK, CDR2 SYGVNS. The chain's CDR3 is CASSGTGHNYGYTF. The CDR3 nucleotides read TGTGCCAGCAGTGGAACAGGACATAACTATGGCTACACCTTC.

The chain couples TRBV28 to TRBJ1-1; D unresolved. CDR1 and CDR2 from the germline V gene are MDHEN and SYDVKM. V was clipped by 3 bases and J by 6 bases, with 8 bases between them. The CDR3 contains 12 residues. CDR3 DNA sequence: TGTGCCAGCAGTTTTTGGGCGTCTGAAGCTTTCTTT. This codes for CASSFWASEAFF. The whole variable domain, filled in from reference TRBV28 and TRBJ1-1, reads DVKVTQSSRYLVKRTGEKVFLECVQDMDHENMFWYRQDPGLGLRLIYFSYDVKMKEKGDIPEGYSVSREKKERFSLILESASTNQTSMYLCASSFWASEAFFGQGTRLTVV.

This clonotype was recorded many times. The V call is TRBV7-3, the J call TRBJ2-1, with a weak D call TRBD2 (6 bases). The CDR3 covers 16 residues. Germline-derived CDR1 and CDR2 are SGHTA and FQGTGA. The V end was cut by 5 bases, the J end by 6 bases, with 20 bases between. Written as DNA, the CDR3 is TGTGCCAGCAGCCCGGAGGAGGGTAGGCCCCCCAATGAGCAGTTCTTC. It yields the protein CASSPEEGRPPNEQFF.